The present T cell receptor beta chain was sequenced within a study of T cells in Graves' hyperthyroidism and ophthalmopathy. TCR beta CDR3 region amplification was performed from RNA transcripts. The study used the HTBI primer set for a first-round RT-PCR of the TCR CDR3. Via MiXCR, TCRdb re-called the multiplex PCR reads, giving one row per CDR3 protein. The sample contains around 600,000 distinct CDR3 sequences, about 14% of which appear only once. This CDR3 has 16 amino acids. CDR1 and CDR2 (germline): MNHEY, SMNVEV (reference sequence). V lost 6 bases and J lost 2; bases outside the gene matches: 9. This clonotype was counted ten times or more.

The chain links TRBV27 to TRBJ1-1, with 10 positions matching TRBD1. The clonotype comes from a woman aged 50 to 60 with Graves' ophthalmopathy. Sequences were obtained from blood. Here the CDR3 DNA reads TGTGCCAGCAGCGACGGGACAGGGGTTTTTAACACTGAAGCTTTCTTT. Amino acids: CASSDGTGVFNTEAFF.